This T cell receptor (beta chain) was documented in a study of cytomegalovirus exposure and HLA in healthy donors. Overall study context: T cells numbering around 170 million yielded roughly 120 million unique TCR beta sequences in an earlier analysis. Findings and caveats of the study: The study dropped some indistinguishable V segments, TRBV6-2 and TRBV6-3 among them. In a later analysis, at a false discovery rate of 0.05, under 20,000 TCR beta sequences were associated with HLA alleles. Some TCR beta chains (more than 150 of them) were listed as cytomegalovirus-associated.

Trimming took 0 bases from V and 4 from J, leaving 10 bases between them. From germline, CDR1 is SGDLS and CDR2 YYNGEE. The length of the CDR3 is 15 residues. It was with 60 Vbeta and 13 Jbeta primers that the PCR ran. The data were produced by immunoSEQ multiplex PCR, yet TCRdb's version contains in-frame clones alone and is incomplete. The table records approximately 97,000 clones, less than 80% of them present only once. Remarks on this clone: Its antigen remains unknown.

The receptor's source is a woman aged 40 to 50 in good health and CMV-seropositive. Source material: PBMCs. This sequence joins TRBV9 and TRBJ1-4; TRBD1 might be the D (6 bases). The DNA of the CDR3 is TGTGCCAGCAGCGTAGGGGACAACCTTAATGAAAAACTGTTTTTT. Encoded protein: CASSVGDNLNEKLFF.